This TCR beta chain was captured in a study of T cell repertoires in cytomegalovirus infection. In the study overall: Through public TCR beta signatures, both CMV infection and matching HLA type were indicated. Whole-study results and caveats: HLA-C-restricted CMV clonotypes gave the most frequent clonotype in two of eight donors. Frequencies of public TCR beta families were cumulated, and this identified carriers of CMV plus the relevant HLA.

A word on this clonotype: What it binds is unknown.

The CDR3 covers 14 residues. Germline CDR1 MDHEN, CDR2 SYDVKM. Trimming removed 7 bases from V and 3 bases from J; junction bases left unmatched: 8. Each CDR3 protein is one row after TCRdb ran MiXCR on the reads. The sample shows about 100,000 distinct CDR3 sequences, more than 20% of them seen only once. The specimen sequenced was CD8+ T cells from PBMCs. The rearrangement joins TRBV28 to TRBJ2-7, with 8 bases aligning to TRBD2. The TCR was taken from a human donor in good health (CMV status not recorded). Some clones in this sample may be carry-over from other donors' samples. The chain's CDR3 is CASTLSGSGYEQYF. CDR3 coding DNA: TGTGCCAGCACCCTCAGCGGGAGTGGCTACGAGCAGTACTTC.